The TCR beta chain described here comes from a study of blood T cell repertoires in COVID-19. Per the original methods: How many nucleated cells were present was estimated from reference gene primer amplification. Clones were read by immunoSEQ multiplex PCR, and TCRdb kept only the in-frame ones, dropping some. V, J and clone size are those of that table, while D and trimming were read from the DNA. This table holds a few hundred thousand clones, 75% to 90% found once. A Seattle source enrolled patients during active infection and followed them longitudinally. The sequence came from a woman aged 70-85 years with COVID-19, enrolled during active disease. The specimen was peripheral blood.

The CDR3 nucleotides are TGTGCCAGCAGCGTCTCCCCCAGATCTGGGGCCAACGTCCTGACTTTC. As protein: CASSVSPRSGANVLTF. The V and J genes are TRBV9 and TRBJ2-6, with D uncertain. Germline V gene data show CDR1 as SGDLS and CDR2 as YYNGEE. V was clipped by 2 bases and J by 1 base, with 10 bases between them. This CDR3 has 16 residues. The full variable domain, with the rest looked up from reference TRBV9 and TRBJ2-6, is DSGVTQTPKHLITATGQRVTLRCSPRSGDLSVYWYQQSLDQGLQFLIQYYNGEERAKGNILERFSAQQFPDLHSELNLSSLELGDSALYFCASSVSPRSGANVLTFGAGSRLTVL.